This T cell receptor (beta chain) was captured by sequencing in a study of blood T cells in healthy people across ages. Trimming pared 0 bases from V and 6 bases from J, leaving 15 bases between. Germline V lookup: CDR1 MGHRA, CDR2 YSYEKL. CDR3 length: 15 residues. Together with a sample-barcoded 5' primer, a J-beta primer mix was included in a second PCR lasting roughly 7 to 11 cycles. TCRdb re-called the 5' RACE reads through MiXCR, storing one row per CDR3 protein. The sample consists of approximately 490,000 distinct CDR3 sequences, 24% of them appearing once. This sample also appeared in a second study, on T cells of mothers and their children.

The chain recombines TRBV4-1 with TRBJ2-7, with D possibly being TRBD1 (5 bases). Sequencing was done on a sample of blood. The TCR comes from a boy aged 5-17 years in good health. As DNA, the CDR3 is TGCGCCAGCAGCCAAGAGGCAGGGCCCTTAGGCGAGCAGTACTTC. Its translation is CASSQEAGPLGEQYF.